The T cell receptor beta chain described here comes from a study of response to subunit inactivated influenza vaccine. Each CDR3 protein gets one entry after TCRdb re-called the RT-PCR reads with MiXCR. Counted here are some 540,000 distinct CDR3 sequences, under 30% occurring once; the ten biggest clones make up about 3%. Study-wide findings and caveats: A suggestion made by the authors is that each seasonal influenza vaccination recruits few new T cells.

Trimming removed 0 bases from V and 5 bases from J; junction bases left unmatched: 2. CDR1 is SEHNR, CDR2 FQNEAQ, per germline (reference sequence). This CDR3 region has 15 residues. Remarks on this clonotype: Its antigen is unknown.

The data were also submitted as part of a second study, on T cells expressing NK-cell markers. That study reports: It was by 5'RACE template switching with UMIs that TCR beta cDNA was made. CD8+ T cells in 5 or 6 donors included dominant NKG2C+ clonotypes at roughly 1.0-8%.

The sequence was obtained from a middle-aged man who received an inactivated influenza vaccine. V and J are TRBV7-9 and TRBJ2-1; TRBD1 matches at 9 bases. The specimen comprised CD4+ T cells sorted from PBMCs, sampled 12 days after vaccination. CDR3 in amino acids: CASSLAGTGNNEQFF. The CDR3 coding sequence is TGTGCCAGCAGCTTAGCAGGGACAGGGAACAATGAGCAGTTCTTC.